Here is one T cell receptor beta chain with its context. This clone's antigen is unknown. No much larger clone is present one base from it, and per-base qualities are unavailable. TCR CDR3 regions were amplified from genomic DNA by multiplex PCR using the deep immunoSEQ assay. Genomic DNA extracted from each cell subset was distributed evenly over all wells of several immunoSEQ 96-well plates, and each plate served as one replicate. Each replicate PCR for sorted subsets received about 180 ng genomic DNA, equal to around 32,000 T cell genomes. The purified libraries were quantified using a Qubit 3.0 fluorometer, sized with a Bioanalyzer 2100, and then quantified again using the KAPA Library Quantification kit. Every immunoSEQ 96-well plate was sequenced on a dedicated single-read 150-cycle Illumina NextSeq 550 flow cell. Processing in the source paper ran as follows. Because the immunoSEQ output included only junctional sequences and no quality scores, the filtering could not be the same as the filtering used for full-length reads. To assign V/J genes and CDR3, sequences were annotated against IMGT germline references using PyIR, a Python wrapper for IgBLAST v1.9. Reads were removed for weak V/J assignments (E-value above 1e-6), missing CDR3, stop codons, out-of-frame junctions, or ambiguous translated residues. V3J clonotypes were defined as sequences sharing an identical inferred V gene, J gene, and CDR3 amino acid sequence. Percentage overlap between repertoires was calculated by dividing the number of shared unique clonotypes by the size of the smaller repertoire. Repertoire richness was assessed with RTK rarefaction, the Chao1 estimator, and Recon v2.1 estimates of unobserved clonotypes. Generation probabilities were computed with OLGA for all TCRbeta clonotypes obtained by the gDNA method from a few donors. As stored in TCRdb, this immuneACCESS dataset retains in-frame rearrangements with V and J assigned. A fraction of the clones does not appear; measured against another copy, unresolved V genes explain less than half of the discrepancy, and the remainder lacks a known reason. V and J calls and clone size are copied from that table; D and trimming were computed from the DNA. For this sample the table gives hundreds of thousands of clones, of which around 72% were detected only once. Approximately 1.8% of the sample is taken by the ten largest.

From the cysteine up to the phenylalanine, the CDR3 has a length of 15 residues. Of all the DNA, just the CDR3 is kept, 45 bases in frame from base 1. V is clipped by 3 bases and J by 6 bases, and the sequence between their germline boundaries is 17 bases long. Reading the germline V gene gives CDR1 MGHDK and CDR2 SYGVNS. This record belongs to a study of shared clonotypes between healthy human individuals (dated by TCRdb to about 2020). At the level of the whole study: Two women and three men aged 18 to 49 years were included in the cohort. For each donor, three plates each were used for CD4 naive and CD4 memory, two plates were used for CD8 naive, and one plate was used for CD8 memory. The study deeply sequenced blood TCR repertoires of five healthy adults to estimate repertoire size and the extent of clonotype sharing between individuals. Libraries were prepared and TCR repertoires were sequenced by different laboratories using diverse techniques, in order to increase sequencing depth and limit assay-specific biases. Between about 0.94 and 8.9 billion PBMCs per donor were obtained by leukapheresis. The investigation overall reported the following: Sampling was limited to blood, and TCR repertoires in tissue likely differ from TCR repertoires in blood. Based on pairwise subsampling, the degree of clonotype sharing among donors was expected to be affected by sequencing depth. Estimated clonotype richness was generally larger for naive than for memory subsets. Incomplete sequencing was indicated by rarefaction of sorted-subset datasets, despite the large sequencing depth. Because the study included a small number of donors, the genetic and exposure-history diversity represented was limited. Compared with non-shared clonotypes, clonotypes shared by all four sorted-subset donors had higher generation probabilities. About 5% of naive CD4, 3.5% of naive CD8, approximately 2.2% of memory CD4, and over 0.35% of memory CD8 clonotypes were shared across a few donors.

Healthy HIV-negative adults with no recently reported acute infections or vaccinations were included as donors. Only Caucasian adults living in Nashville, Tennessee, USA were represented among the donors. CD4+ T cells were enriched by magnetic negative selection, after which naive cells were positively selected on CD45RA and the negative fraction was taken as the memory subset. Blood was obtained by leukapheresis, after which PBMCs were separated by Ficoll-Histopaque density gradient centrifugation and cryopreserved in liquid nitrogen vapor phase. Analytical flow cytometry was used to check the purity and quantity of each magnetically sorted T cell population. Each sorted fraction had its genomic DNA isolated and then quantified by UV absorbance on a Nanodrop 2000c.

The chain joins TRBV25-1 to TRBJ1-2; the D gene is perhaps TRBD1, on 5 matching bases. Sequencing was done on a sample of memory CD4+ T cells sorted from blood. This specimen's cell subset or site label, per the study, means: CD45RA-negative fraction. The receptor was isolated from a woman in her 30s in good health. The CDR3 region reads CASSDPSRAMNGYTF. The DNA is TGTGCCAGCAGTGATCCTTCCAGGGCAATGAATGGCTACACCTTC.